The present T cell receptor (beta chain) was sequenced within a study of blood T cell repertoires in COVID-19. Study as a whole: There were acute and convalescent COVID-19 samples, and they came from the United States, Italy and Spain. Sample material is recorded as cDNA or gDNA derived from T cells, B-cell-depleted T cells, or PBMCs.

Source study methods: Researchers report that nucleated cell counts were estimated from reference gene primer amplification. Method: immunoSEQ multiplex PCR; TCRdb's copy keeps in-frame clones and lacks some. The DNA gave D and trimming, while V, J and clone size come from that table. The sample lists 85,000 or so clones, 90% to 95% seen once, with more than 4% in the top ten. The CDR3 runs to 17 residues. V shed 0 bases and J 7 bases; nucleotides not matched to a gene: 7. Germline V lookup: CDR1 LGHNA, CDR2 YNFKEQ. The clonotype comes from a human donor with active COVID-19. The donor label of this sample is uncertain. The sample consisted of peripheral blood. The chain links TRBV4-2 to TRBJ1-4; 11 nucleotides agree with TRBD1. CDR3 nucleotides: TGTGCCAGCAGCCAAGATCCCCACGGGACAGGGGGTGAAAAACTGTTTTTT. It codes for CASSQDPHGTGGEKLFF.